The following is a TCR beta chain sequence with its context. How the authors handled the data: By means of reference gene primer amplification, nucleated cell counts were estimated. The protocol was immunoSEQ multiplex PCR, while the TCRdb copy is restricted to in-frame clones and leaves out a portion. V and J calls and clone size are given by that table; D and trimming were obtained from the DNA. The sample gives about 140,000 clones, 65% to 80% of which show up once; approximately 3.6% is in the top ten. CDR1 and CDR2 from the germline V gene are SGHDT and YYEEEE. This CDR3 has 17 residues. The ends lost 4 bases at V and 0 bases at J; junction bases unmatched: 11. The sample comes from a study of blood T cell repertoires in COVID-19. Study overall: Italy, Spain and the United States were the sources of the convalescent and acute COVID-19 samples. The cDNA or gDNA used as material had been derived from T cells, B-cell-depleted T cells, or PBMCs.

The material sequenced was peripheral blood. The TCR sequence derives from a man aged 55 to 70 with acute or convalescent COVID-19. The chain recombines TRBV5-6 with TRBJ2-3, with TRBD1 identical over 7 bases. CDR3 DNA: TGTGCCAGCAGCGTTACTCTCGACAGGGATAGCACAGATACGCAGTATTTT. This gives the protein CASSVTLDRDSTDTQYF.